This T cell receptor beta chain was sequenced during a study of T cells in Graves' hyperthyroidism and ophthalmopathy. Study-wide points: Most expanded thyroid clonotypes above 0.001 also appeared in blood. Ophthalmopathy, which appeared later, was predicted by the model a median about 6 months before onset. Patients with ophthalmopathy were separated from those with stable hyperthyroidism by a 13 V-J model.

Stability of Graves' hyperthyroidism was defined as absent ophthalmopathy progression within 18 months. There are many counts of this clonotype. Antigen unknown. Germline V gene lookup returns CDR1 KGHDR and CDR2 SFDVKD. V gave up 10 bases and J gave up 1 base, with 6 bases separating them. There are 11 residues in the CDR3. From RNA transcripts, TCR beta CDR3 regions were amplified. RT-PCR in the first round (using the HTBI primer set) targeted the TCR CDR3. TCRdb re-called the multiplex PCR reads with MiXCR, one entry per CDR3 protein. Of some 510,000 distinct CDR3 sequences listed, about half are singletons.

The clonotype originates from a woman aged 18-35 years with Graves' hyperthyroidism. V usage is TRBV24-1 and J usage is TRBJ1-2; no clear D. Sequencing was performed on peripheral blood or thyroid tissue (not recorded which). Here the CDR3 reads CATRDNYGYTF. In nucleotides, the CDR3 is TGTGCCACAAGGGATAACTATGGCTACACCTTC.